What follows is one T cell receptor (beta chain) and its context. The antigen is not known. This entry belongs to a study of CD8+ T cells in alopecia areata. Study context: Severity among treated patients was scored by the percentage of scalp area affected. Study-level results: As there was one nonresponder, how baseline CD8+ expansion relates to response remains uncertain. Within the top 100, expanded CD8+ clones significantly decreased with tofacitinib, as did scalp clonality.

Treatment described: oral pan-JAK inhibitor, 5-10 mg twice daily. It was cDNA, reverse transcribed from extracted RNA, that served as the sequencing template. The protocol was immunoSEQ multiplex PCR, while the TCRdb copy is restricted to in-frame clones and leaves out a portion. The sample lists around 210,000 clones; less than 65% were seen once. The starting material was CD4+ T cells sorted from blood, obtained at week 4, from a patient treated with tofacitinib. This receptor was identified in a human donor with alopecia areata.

CDR3: CASSPYEGSGANVLTF. CDR3 nucleotide sequence: TGTGCCAGCTCACCATACGAGGGCTCTGGGGCCAACGTCCTGACTTTC. The chain is built from TRBV18 and TRBJ2-6, with D perhaps TRBD2 (5 bases). CDR3 size: 16 residues. Trimming cost V 2 bases and J 0 bases, with 8 bases left between them. Germline CDR1 reads KGHSH; CDR2 reads LQKENI. The full variable domain, rest sourced from reference TRBV18 and TRBJ2-6, is NAGVMQNPRHLVRRRGQEARLRCSPMKGHSHVYWYRQLPEEGLKFMVYLQKENIIDESGMPKERFSAEFPKEGPSILRIQQVVRGDSAAYFCASSPYEGSGANVLTFGAGSRLTVL.